This T cell receptor (beta chain) originates from a study of technical replicates of blood from four donors. This clone was recorded only once. The V end lost 3 bases, the J end lost 12 bases, and 21 bases lay between the germline ends. The CDR3 is made up of 14 amino acids. Germline V lookup: CDR1 SQVTM, CDR2 ANQGSEA. The method was immunoSEQ multiplex PCR; TCRdb's version includes in-frame clones alone and lacks a portion of them. The sample records about 60,000 clones, roughly 89% being singletons. The V and J genes are TRBV29-1 and TRBJ2-1; no firm D call. The specimen sequenced was PBMCs. The origin of this receptor is a human donor in good health. Some clones in this sample may be carry-over from other donors' samples. Here the CDR3 DNA reads TGCAGCGTTGACAAGCCGGCTGACTTTAGGCCGCAGTTCTTC. Translated, it gives CSVDKPADFRPQFF.